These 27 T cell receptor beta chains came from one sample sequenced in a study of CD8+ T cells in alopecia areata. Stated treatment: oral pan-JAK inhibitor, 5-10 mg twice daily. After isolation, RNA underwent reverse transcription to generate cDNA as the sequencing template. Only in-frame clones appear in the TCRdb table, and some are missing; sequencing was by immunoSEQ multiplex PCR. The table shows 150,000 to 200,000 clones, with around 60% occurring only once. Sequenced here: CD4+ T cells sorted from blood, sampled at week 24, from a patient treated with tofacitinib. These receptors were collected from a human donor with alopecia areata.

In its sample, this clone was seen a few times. The CDR3 coding sequence is TGTGCCAGCAGCGTAAAGGCGGGTGCCGAGCAGTACTTC. It is translated as CASSVKAGAEQYF. The V call is TRBV7-8, the J call TRBJ2-7; D might be TRBD2 (5 bases). Trimming pared 5 bases from V and 6 bases from J, leaving 14 bases between. This CDR3 spans 13 amino acids. Germline CDR1 and CDR2: SGHVS and FQNEAQ.

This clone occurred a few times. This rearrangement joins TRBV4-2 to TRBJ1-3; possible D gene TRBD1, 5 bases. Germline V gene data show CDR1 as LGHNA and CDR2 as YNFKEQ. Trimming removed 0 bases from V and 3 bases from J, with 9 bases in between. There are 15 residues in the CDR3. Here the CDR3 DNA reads TGTGCCAGCAGCCAAGATGGGGGAGTTGGAAACACCATATATTTT. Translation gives CASSQDGGVGNTIYF.

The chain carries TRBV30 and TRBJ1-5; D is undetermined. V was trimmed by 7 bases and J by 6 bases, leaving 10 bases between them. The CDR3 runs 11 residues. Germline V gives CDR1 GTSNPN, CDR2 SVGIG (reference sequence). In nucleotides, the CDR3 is TGTGCCTCTGGGGTTTCTCAGCCCCAGCATTTT. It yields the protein CASGVSQPQHF.

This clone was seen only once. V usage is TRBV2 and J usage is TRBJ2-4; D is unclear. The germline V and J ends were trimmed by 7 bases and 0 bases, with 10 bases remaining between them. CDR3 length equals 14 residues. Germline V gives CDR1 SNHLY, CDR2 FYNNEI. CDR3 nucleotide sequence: TGTGCCAGCACTGCCAGGCTAGCCAAAAACATTCAGTACTTC. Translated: CASTARLAKNIQYF. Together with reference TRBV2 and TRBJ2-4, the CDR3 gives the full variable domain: EPEVTQTPSHQVTQMGQEVILRCVPISNHLYFYWYRQILGQKVEFLVSFYNNEISEKSEIFDDQFSVERPDGSNFTLKIRSTKLEDSAMYFCASTARLAKNIQYFGAGTRLSVL.

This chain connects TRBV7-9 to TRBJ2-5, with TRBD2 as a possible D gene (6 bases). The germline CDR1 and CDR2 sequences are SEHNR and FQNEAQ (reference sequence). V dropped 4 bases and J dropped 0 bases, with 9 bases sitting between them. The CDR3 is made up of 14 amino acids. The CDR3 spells CASSSLAYQETQYF. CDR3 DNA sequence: TGTGCCAGCAGCTCGCTAGCGTACCAAGAGACCCAGTACTTC.

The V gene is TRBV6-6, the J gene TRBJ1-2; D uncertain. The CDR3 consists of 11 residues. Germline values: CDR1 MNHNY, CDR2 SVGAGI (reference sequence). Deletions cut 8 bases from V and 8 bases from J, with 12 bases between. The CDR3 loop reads CASGRMGGYTF. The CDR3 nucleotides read TGTGCCAGCGGGAGAATGGGGGGCTACACCTTC.

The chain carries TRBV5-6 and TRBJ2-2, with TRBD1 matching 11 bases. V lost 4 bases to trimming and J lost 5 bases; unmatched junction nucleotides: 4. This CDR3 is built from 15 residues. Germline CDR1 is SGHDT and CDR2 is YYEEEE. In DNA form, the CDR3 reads TGTGCCAGCAGCCCGGGACAGGGGGTGACCGGGGAGCTGTTTTTT. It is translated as CASSPGQGVTGELFF. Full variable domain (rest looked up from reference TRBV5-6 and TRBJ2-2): DAGVTQSPTHLIKTRGQQVTLRCSPKSGHDTVSWYQQALGQGPQFIFQYYEEEERQRGNFPDRFSGHQFPNYSSELNVNALLLGDSALYLCASSPGQGVTGELFFGEGSRLTVL.

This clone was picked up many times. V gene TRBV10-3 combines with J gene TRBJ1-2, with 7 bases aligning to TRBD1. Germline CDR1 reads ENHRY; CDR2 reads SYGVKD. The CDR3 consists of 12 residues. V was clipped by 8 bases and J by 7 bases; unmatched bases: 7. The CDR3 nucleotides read TGTGCCATCGAGACAGGGAGTAGTGGCTACACCTTC. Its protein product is CAIETGSSGYTF.

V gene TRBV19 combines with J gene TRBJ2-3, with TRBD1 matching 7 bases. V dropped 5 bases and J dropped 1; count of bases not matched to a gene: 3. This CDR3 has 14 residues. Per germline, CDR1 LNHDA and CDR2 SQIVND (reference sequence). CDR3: CASSPGGGTDTQYF. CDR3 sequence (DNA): TGTGCCAGTAGTCCAGGGGGAGGCACAGATACGCAGTATTTT.

The CDR3 bases are TGTGCCAGCAGTTACCGGAGTAGCACAGATACGCAGTATTTT. Protein product: CASSYRSSTDTQYF. This chain joins TRBV6-5 and TRBJ2-3, with unresolved D. Trimming removed 2 bases from V and 0 bases from J, with 6 bases in between. CDR3 length equals 14 residues. Germline assignment: CDR1 MNHEY and CDR2 SVGAGI.

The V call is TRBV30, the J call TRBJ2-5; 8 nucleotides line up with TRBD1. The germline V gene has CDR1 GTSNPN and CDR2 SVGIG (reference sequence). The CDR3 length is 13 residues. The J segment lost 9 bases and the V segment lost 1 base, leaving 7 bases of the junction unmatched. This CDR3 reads CAWSETGGLAQYF. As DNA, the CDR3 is TGTGCCTGGAGTGAAACAGGGGGACTGGCCCAGTACTTC.

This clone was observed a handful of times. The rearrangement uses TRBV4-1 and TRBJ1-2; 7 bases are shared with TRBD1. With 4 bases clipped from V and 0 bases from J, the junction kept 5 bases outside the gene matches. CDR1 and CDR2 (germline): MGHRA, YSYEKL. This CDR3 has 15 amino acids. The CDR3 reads CASSRGTEPNYGYTF. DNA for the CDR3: TGCGCCAGCAGCCGGGGGACAGAGCCTAACTATGGCTACACCTTC.

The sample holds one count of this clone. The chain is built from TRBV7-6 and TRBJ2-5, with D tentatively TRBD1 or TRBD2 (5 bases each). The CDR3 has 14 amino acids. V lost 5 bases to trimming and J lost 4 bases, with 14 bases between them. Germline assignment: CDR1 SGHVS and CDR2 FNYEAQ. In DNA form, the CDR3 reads TGTGCCAGCAGCACTTGGACCGGGGCAGAGACCCAGTACTTC. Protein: CASSTWTGAETQYF.

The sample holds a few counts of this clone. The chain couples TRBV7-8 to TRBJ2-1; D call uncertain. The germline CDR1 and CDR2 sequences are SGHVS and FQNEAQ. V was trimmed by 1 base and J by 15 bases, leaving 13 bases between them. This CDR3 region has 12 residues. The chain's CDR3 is CASSLEASPGFF. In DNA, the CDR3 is TGTGCCAGCAGCTTAGAGGCCTCCCCCGGGTTCTTC.

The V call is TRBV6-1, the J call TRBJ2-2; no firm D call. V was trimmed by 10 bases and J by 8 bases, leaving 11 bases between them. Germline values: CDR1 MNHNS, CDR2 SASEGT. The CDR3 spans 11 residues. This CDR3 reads CATMNLGELFF. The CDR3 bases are TGTGCCACCATGAATTTAGGGGAGCTGTTTTTT.

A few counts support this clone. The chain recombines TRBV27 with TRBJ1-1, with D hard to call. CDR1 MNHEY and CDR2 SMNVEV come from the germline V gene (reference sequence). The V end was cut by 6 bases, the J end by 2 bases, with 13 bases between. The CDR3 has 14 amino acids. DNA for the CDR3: TGTGCCAGCAGCCCTCACTCTCTAAACACTGAAGCTTTCTTT. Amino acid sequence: CASSPHSLNTEAFF.

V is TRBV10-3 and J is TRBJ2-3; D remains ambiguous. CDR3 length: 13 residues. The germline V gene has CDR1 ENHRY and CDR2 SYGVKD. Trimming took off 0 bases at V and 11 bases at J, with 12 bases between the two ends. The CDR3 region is CAISESSVVGQYF. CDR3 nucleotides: TGTGCCATCAGTGAGTCATCGGTTGTAGGGCAGTATTTT.

This chain's CDR3 is CAWSLYFGDAFF. DNA of the CDR3: TGTGCCTGGAGCCTGTATTTCGGGGACGCTTTCTTT. The gene calls are TRBV30 and TRBJ1-1; a weak D match, TRBD1 (5 bases). This CDR3 has 12 residues. Germline CDR1 and CDR2: GTSNPN and SVGIG (reference sequence). V was cut by 3 bases and J by 11 bases, with 16 bases left in between.

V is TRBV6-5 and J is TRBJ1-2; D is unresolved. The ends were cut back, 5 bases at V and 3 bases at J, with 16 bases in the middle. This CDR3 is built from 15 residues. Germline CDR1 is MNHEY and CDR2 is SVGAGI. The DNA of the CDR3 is TGTGCCAGCAGTCGGTTAGGCTCCTCATACTATGGCTACACCTTC. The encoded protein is CASSRLGSSYYGYTF.

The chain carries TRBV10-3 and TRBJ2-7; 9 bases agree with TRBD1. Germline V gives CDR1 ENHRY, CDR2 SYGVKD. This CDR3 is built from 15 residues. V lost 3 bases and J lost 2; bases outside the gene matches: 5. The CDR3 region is CAISDRDREAYEQYF. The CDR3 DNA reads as TGTGCCATCAGTGACCGGGACAGGGAGGCCTACGAGCAGTACTTC.

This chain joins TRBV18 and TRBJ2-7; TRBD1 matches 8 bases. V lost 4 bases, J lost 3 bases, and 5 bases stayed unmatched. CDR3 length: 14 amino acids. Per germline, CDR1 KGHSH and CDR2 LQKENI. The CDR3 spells CASSQSGTGYEQYF. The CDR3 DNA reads TGTGCCAGCTCACAATCCGGGACAGGCTACGAGCAGTACTTC.

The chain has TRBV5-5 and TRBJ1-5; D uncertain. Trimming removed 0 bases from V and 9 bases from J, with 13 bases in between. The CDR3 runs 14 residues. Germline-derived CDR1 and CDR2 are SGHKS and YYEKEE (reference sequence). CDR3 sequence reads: CASSLGPTEGPQHF. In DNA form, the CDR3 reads TGTGCCAGCAGCTTGGGGCCAACCGAAGGGCCCCAGCATTTT.

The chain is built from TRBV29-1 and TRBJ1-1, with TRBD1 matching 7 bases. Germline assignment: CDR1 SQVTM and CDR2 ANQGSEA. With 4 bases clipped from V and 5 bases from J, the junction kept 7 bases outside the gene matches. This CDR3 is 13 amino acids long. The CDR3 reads CSVVKGARTEAFF. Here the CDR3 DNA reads TGCAGCGTTGTAAAGGGGGCGAGGACTGAAGCTTTCTTT.

The CDR3 bases are TGCGCCAGCAGCCTCCGACAGGCGCAAGAGACCCAGTACTTC. Translation: CASSLRQAQETQYF. This rearrangement joins TRBV4-1 to TRBJ2-5; D possibly corresponds to TRBD1 (6 bases). Looked up from germline, CDR1 is MGHRA and CDR2 is YSYEKL. V was clipped by 4 bases and J by 2 bases, with 11 bases between them. This CDR3 region has 14 residues.

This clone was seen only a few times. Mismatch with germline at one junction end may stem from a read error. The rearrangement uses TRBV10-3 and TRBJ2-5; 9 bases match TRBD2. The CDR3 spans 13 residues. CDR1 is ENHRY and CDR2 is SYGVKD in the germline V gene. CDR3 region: CASSQTSGETQYF. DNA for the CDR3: TGTGCCAGCAGTCAAACTAGCGGGGAGACCCAGTACTTC.

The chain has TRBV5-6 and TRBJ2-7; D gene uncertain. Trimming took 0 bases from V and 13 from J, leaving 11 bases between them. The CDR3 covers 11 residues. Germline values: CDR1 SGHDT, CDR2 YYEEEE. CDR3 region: CASSLGTATYF. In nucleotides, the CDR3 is TGTGCCAGCAGCTTGGGAACAGCGACTTACTTC. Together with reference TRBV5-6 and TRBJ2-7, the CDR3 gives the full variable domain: DAGVTQSPTHLIKTRGQQVTLRCSPKSGHDTVSWYQQALGQGPQFIFQYYEEEERQRGNFPDRFSGHQFPNYSSELNVNALLLGDSALYLCASSLGTATYFGPGTRLTVT.

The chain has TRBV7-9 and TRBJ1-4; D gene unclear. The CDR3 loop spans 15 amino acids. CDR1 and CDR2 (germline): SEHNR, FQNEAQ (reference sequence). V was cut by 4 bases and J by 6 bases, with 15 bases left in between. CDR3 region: CASSSFGRVDEKLFF. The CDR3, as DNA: TGTGCCAGCAGCTCGTTCGGGCGGGTGGATGAAAAACTGTTTTTT.